The TCR beta chain described here comes from a study of cytomegalovirus exposure and HLA in healthy donors. Broader study findings: DRB1 showed the most TCR associations and HLA-C the fewest in a later analysis, as rates varied by HLA locus. Listed as cytomegalovirus-associated were 150 or so TCR beta chains.

The germline gives CDR1 KGHSH, CDR2 LQKENI. This CDR3 has 12 residues. V was clipped by 4 bases and J by 2 bases, with 4 bases between them. Primers included in the PCR were 60 Vbeta and 13 Jbeta primers. Per the original methods: A later analysis counted 70 million to 85 million unique TCR beta chains, some 12 million shared. Measured with immunoSEQ multiplex PCR; TCRdb has only the in-frame clones, and not every one. The DNA was the basis for D and trimming; V, J and clone size are from that table. The data contain fewer than 200,000 clones, about 12% of them singletons. Only one count was recorded for this clone. What it recognizes is unknown. Despite likely unrecorded immune exposures, the donors were nominally healthy at the time of sampling.

This sequence originates from a man aged 50 to 59 in good health and CMV-seropositive. The chain carries TRBV18 and TRBJ2-3; no definite D call. Source material: PBMCs. This CDR3 is CASSRYTDTQYF. CDR3 nucleotides: TGTGCCAGCTCACGTTACACAGATACGCAGTATTTT.